This T cell receptor beta chain was captured by sequencing in a study of blood T cell repertoires in COVID-19. Study-wide context: From the United States, Italy and Spain came samples of acute and convalescent COVID-19. T cells, B-cell-depleted T cells, or PBMCs provided the cDNA or gDNA that served as material.

From germline, CDR1 is SGHNT and CDR2 YENEEA. Trimming pared 5 bases from V and 1 base from J, leaving 9 bases between. The CDR3 is 13 residues long. Per the original data handling: Researchers report that nucleated cell counts were estimated from reference gene primer amplification. The repertoire was sequenced with immunoSEQ multiplex PCR; TCRdb's copy has only in-frame clones and lacks some. V and J calls and clone size are copied from that table; D and trimming were computed from the DNA. The sample carries about 190,000 clones, 90% recorded once. Sequenced: peripheral blood. The rearrangement joins TRBV11-3 to TRBJ2-7; weak D call: TRBD2 (5 bases). This receptor was taken from a man between 50 and 59 years old with acute or convalescent COVID-19. The CDR3 nucleotides are TGTGCCAGCAGCCCGGGGAAATCCTACGAGCAGTACTTC. This gives the protein CASSPGKSYEQYF.